Shown below are 18 T cell receptor beta chains from a single sample sequenced in a study of blood T cell repertoires in COVID-19. TCRdb keeps only in-frame clones here, not all; method: immunoSEQ multiplex PCR. The sample lists roughly 130,000 clones; more than 70% were seen once. Sequencing was carried out using peripheral blood. Receptors originate from a woman aged 55-70 years with acute or convalescent COVID-19.

The chain combines TRBV4-1 with TRBJ2-1; TRBD2 matches at 9 bases. This CDR3 has 18 residues. With 0 bases clipped from V and 4 bases from J, the junction kept 10 bases outside the gene matches. Germline values: CDR1 MGHRA, CDR2 YSYEKL. The CDR3 is CASSQDTRTSAPYNEQFF. For the CDR3, the DNA is TGCGCCAGCAGCCAAGATACTCGGACTAGCGCGCCGTACAATGAGCAGTTCTTC.

V and J are TRBV12-3 or TRBV12-4 and TRBJ2-1; no clear D. This CDR3 spans 12 amino acids. V gave up 3 bases and J gave up 5 bases, with 5 bases separating them. This CDR3 is CASSFLNNEQFF. The CDR3 region has the DNA TGTGCCAGCAGTTTTTTAAACAATGAGCAGTTCTTC.

This sequence joins TRBV20-1 and TRBJ2-3; D unresolved. The CDR3 sequence is 11 residues long. V was shortened by 7 bases and J by 10 bases, with 15 bases between the two germline ends. CDR1 and CDR2 (germline): DFQATT, SNEGSKA (reference sequence). This CDR3 reads CSVRRLEAQYF. The DNA of the CDR3 is TGCAGTGTCAGACGGCTAGAGGCGCAGTATTTT.

The gene calls are TRBV6-1 and TRBJ1-3; unclear D gene. The germline V gene encodes CDR1 MNHNS and CDR2 SASEGT. V lost 1 base and J 3 bases, leaving 7 bases between the germline ends. CDR3 size: 14 residues. The CDR3 spells CASSEVFGGNTIYF. For the CDR3, the DNA is TGTGCCAGCAGTGAAGTTTTCGGTGGAAACACCATATATTTT.

The rearrangement links TRBV23-1 to TRBJ2-7; 12 bases agree with TRBD2. TRBV23-1 is an open reading frame whose function is uncertain. The V gene end was trimmed by 6 bases and the J gene end by 2 bases; junction bases not matched to a gene: 5. The CDR3 covers 15 residues. Written as DNA, the CDR3 is TGCGCCAGCAGCTTTACTAGCGGGAGGACCTACGAGCAGTACTTC. Its translation: CASSFTSGRTYEQYF.

The chain uses TRBV19 and TRBJ1-5; 9 bases are a match to TRBD1. The ends lost 4 bases at V and 3 bases at J; junction bases unmatched: 7. CDR1 LNHDA and CDR2 SQIVND come from the germline V gene (reference sequence). The CDR3 totals 16 residues. The chain's CDR3 is CASSTPDRGNNQPQHF. CDR3 DNA sequence: TGTGCCAGTAGTACCCCGGACAGGGGAAACAATCAGCCCCAGCATTTT. Complete variable domain (other parts from reference TRBV19 and TRBJ1-5): DGGITQSPKYLFRKEGQNVTLSCEQNLNHDAMYWYRQDPGQGLRLIYYSQIVNDFQKGDIAEGYSVSREKKESFPLTVTSAQKNPTAFYLCASSTPDRGNNQPQHFGDGTRLSIL.

This clone has a single count. The chain employs TRBV6-5 and TRBJ1-2; a weak D match, TRBD1 (6 bases). The germline V and J ends were trimmed by 5 bases and 8 bases, with 12 bases remaining between them. Germline CDR1 MNHEY, CDR2 SVGAGI. The CDR3 is 12 amino acids. CDR3: CASSNTGRGYTF. The CDR3 DNA reads as TGTGCCAGCAGTAACACAGGGAGAGGCTACACCTTC.

CDR3 nucleotide sequence: TGTGCCACCAGCAGAGATGTGACAGTACTTACAACTAATGAAAAACTGTTTTTT. Its protein product is CATSRDVTVLTTNEKLFF. This chain connects TRBV15 to TRBJ1-4, with a weak D call TRBD1 (5 bases). From germline, CDR1 is LNHNV and CDR2 YYDKDF (reference sequence). The CDR3 is 18 residues long. Trimming pared 0 bases from V and 0 bases from J, leaving 14 bases between.

The chain combines TRBV18 with TRBJ1-2, with TRBD1 as a possible D gene (5 bases). Trimming cost V 3 bases and J 8 bases, with 22 bases left between them. The CDR3 loop spans 16 amino acids. Germline-derived CDR1 and CDR2 are KGHSH and LQKENI. The CDR3 DNA is TGTGCCAGCTCACCGCGTTCTCTTCCGGGGGGAGGAGGCTACACCTTC. This encodes CASSPRSLPGGGGYTF.

The V and J genes are TRBV2 and TRBJ1-5, with D possibly TRBD1 on 5 matching bases. The CDR3 runs to 14 residues. From germline, CDR1 is SNHLY and CDR2 FYNNEI. Trimming shortened V by 6 bases and J by 3 bases, and 12 bases separated the two germline ends. DNA for the CDR3: TGTGCCAGCAGCCCGGCGGGGCACAATCAGCCCCAGCATTTT. As protein: CASSPAGHNQPQHF.

This clone was detected once. The rearrangement uses TRBV3-1 (or the pseudogene TRBV3-2) and TRBJ2-3; no clear D. V gave up 5 bases and J gave up 0 bases, with 15 bases separating them. Germline CDR1 and CDR2: LGHDT and YNNKEL (reference sequence). The CDR3 consists of 16 residues. The CDR3 sequence is CASSSRLVTSTDTQYF. The CDR3 coding sequence is TGTGCCAGCAGCTCCCGACTGGTTACTAGCACAGATACGCAGTATTTT.

The V gene is TRBV5-6, the J gene TRBJ1-1, with TRBD1 as a possible D gene (6 bases). The CDR3 contains 15 residues. V was pared by 6 bases and J by 0 bases, with 15 bases between. CDR1 is SGHDT, CDR2 YYEEEE, per germline. The CDR3 DNA reads as TGTGCCAGCACTGGGTCGAACAGGGTGAACACTGAAGCTTTCTTT. It translates to CASTGSNRVNTEAFF.

The chain is built from TRBV30 and TRBJ2-1; possibly TRBD2 for D (5 bases). This CDR3 has 15 amino acids. In germline, CDR1 is GTSNPN, CDR2 SVGIG (reference sequence). V was cut by 2 bases and J by 11 bases, with 22 bases left in between. This CDR3 reads CAWSPLRLQTKKQFF. The CDR3 DNA is TGTGCCTGGAGTCCGCTAAGACTACAGACCAAAAAGCAGTTCTTC.

V is TRBV5-1 and J is TRBJ1-4; 9 bases align to TRBD1. Germline-derived CDR1 and CDR2 are SGHRS and YFSETQ. The CDR3 extends over 14 amino acids. The V and J ends lost 0 bases and 11 bases, in that order; junction bases with no gene match: 5. CDR3 loop: CASSLDRGPGKLFF. CDR3 nucleotides: TGCGCCAGCAGCTTGGACAGGGGGCCTGGGAAACTGTTTTTT.

Worth noting for this clone: Within the sample, other DNA sequences also encode this same CDR3. This chain connects TRBV18 to TRBJ1-1; weak D call: TRBD1 (5 bases). Trimming cost V 0 bases and J 1 base, with 6 bases left between them. The CDR3 spans 14 residues. The germline V gene encodes CDR1 KGHSH and CDR2 LQKENI. CDR3 in DNA: TGTGCCAGCTCACCACCTACAGGGAACACTGAAGCTTTCTTT. It translates to CASSPPTGNTEAFF.

The rearrangement uses TRBV29-1 and TRBJ1-5; 7 positions agree with TRBD1. The germline CDR1 and CDR2 sequences are SQVTM and ANQGSEA. Trimming removed 6 bases from V and 5 bases from J; junction bases left unmatched: 10. This CDR3 has 14 residues. The DNA of the CDR3 is TGCAGCGTCCAAAACAGGGGTATAGATCAGCCCCAGCATTTT. This gives the protein CSVQNRGIDQPQHF.

V is TRBV11-2 and J is TRBJ1-1; no definite D call. Trimming removed 0 bases at V and 5 bases at J, with 7 bases between. The CDR3 has 13 residues. Germline loops: CDR1 SGHAT, CDR2 FQNNGV. CDR3 in amino acids: CASSLDRRTEAFF. The DNA for the CDR3 is TGTGCCAGCAGCTTAGATAGAAGAACTGAAGCTTTCTTT. Looking up the rest from reference TRBV11-2 and TRBJ1-1 gives the full variable domain: EAGVAQSPRYKIIEKRQSVAFWCNPISGHATLYWYQQILGQGPKLLIQFQNNGVVDDSQLPKDRFSAERLKGVDSTLKIQPAKLEDSAVYLCASSLDRRTEAFFGQGTRLTVV.

The chain is built from TRBV28 and TRBJ1-1, with 9 bases matching TRBD1. With 1 base clipped from V and 6 bases from J, the junction kept 12 bases outside the gene matches. Germline V gives CDR1 MDHEN, CDR2 SYDVKM. This CDR3 has 17 residues. CDR3 sequence: CASSLSGQGKGIAEAFF. The CDR3 coding sequence is TGTGCCAGCAGTTTATCAGGACAGGGGAAAGGGATTGCTGAAGCTTTCTTT.